This paragraph covers one T cell receptor beta chain sequence. The antigen remains unidentified. This CDR3 region has 12 residues. V lost 3 bases, J lost 5 bases, and 7 bases lay in between. The germline V gene encodes CDR1 SQVTM and CDR2 ANQGSEA. This sample stems from a study of spatial heterogeneity in lung cancer. The overall study: Detected beta-chain sequences consistently exceeded alpha-chain sequences. Overall study findings and caveats: The appearance of ubiquitous expanded tumor TCRs in blood was greater at resection than follow-up.

TCRdb processed the 5' RACE reads anew with MiXCR; each CDR3 protein has one entry. Found here are more than 60,000 distinct CDR3 sequences, 7.5% to 9.5% of them singletons; the top ten hold about 7%. Time point given: sample taken at primary tumor resection. Samples came from 70 to 80 TRACERx patients with untreated early-stage lung cancer. Unsorted whole RNA samples from tumor, nontumor lung or frozen PBMC were sequenced. This sequence joins TRBV29-1 and TRBJ2-2; D is unclear. The source was PBMCs, collected at surgery. This sequence originates from a male donor with early-stage non-small cell lung cancer. DNA of the CDR3: TGCAGCGTTGATTCGTTAACCGGGGAGCTGTTTTTT. Residues: CSVDSLTGELFF.